This TCR beta chain was profiled in a study of T cells in Graves' hyperthyroidism and ophthalmopathy. At the level of the study: It was at initial diagnosis, before any treatment, that peripheral blood was collected.

Study results and limitations: By a 13 V-J model, ophthalmopathy was set apart from stable hyperthyroidism.

The investigators amplified TCR beta CDR3 regions from RNA transcripts. The study used the HTBI primer set for a first-round RT-PCR of the TCR CDR3. TCRdb itself ran the multiplex PCR reads through MiXCR, one entry per CDR3 protein. Among about 640,000 distinct CDR3 sequences listed, roughly 20% were seen once. A patient was excluded if there was uncontrolled infection, other autoimmune disease, pregnancy or lactation. Clinical symptoms, serum thyroxine and TRAb, thyroid ultrasound and orbital computed tomography together formed the diagnostic basis. This CDR3 is 14 amino acids long. Germline V gives CDR1 MNHNS, CDR2 SASEGT. Worth noting for this clonotype: The antigen remains undetermined. A read error may account for a junction end that differs from germline.

Sequencing was carried out using blood. The V call is TRBV6-1, the J call TRBJ2-7, with a possible D match to TRBD2 (5 bases). The clonotype comes from a man aged 25-45 years with Graves' ophthalmopathy. This CDR3 is CASSGTRGRHEQCF. The CDR3 DNA sequence: TGTGCCAGCAGTGGGACTCGTGGGCGCCACGAGCAGTGCTTC.